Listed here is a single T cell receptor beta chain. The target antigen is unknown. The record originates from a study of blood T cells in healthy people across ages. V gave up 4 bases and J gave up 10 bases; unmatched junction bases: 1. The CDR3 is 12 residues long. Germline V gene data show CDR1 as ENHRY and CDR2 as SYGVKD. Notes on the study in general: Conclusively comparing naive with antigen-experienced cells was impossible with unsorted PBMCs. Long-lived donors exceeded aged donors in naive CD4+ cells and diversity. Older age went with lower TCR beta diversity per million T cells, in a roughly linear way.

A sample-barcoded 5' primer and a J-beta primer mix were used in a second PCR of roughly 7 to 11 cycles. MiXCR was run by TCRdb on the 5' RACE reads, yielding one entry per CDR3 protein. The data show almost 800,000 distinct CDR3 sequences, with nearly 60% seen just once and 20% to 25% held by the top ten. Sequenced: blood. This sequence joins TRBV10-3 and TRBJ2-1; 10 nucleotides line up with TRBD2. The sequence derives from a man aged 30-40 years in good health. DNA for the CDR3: TGTGCCATCAGTGGGACTAGCGGAGAGCAGTTCTTC. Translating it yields CAISGTSGEQFF.